This T cell receptor beta chain stems from a study of T and B cells in COVID-19 patients. Broader study findings: No sequencing was yet done of CD4+, regulatory or CD8+ subsets, or of SARS-CoV-2-responsive or tetramer+ sorted cells. In COVID-19 patients, T cell receptor beta variable and joining gene use was reportedly strongly skewed. At recovery TRB diversity and richness exceeded healthy donors, after highly clonal active COVID-19 repertoires.

The V end lost 3 bases, the J end lost 4 bases, and 8 bases lay between the germline ends. Germline assignment: CDR1 SGHDT and CDR2 YYEEEE. The CDR3 has 12 amino acids. A remark on this clonotype: Its antigen is as yet unknown.

Blood genomic DNA input for TRB amplification was 250-500 ng. Multiplex PCR with BIOMED2 TRB-A/B primer pools amplified TRB rearrangements. TCRdb fed the multiplex PCR reads into MiXCR, producing one record per CDR3 protein. This table has about 22,000 distinct CDR3 sequences, 25% to 30% appearing once. The chain couples TRBV5-6 to TRBJ2-7; D not resolved. Sequenced: blood. The TCR originated in a human donor who had recovered from COVID-19. CDR3 in DNA: TGTGCCAGCAGCTATCAGAGTTACGAGCAGTACTTC. Protein sequence: CASSYQSYEQYF. The complete variable domain, with remaining parts taken from reference TRBV5-6 and TRBJ2-7, reads DAGVTQSPTHLIKTRGQQVTLRCSPKSGHDTVSWYQQALGQGPQFIFQYYEEEERQRGNFPDRFSGHQFPNYSSELNVNALLLGDSALYLCASSYQSYEQYFGPGTRLTVT.